The clone carrying this T cell receptor (delta chain) showed up many times. What it recognizes is unknown. The CDR3 sequence is 24 residues long. Germline lookup yields CDR1 TSWWSYY and CDR2 QGS. V was cut by 4 bases and J by 2 bases, with 33 bases left in between. TCRdb re-called the multiplex PCR reads using CATT. Altogether 50,000 to 55,000 delta-chain clones are present, about 2% being singletons, with the ten largest covering roughly 25%. This record comes from a study of γδ T cells in repeated Plasmodium falciparum infection. Study details: Malian children with intense seasonal malaria exposure were compared with matched Australian children. General study results and limits: Many TCRgamma sequences overlapped between individuals in stable Vgamma9/Vdelta2+ repertoires.

Gammadelta T cells were flow-sorted from PBMC into Vgamma9/Vdelta2+ and Vdelta2-negative populations for bulk analysis. The rearrangement joins TRDV1 to TRDJ3; the D gene is possibly TRDD3 (5 bases). The material sequenced was gamma-delta T cells from blood. This TCR was sampled from a pool of human donors (malaria-infected and uninfected, not separated). The CDR3 region is CALGASGATPLGPFGTWDTRQMFF. As DNA, the CDR3 is TGTGCTCTTGGGGCCTCCGGGGCCACCCCTTTGGGGCCTTTCGGTACCTGGGACACCCGACAGATGTTTTTC.